These T cell receptor beta chains were read from a single sample in a study of T-cell memory formation after mild COVID-19. One entry per CDR3 protein results from TCRdb running MiXCR on the 5' RACE reads. The sample has fewer than 700,000 distinct CDR3 sequences; roughly 18% are singletons. The specimen was PBMCs or a T cell subset sorted from them (not recorded which). The receptors here all came from an adult woman who had mild COVID-19 (a few samples of this study predate the infection). Cell type and time point are not known. Each CDR3 is given without its conserved first and last residue. A D gene is named only where the DNA matches it firmly.

D gene	V gene	J gene	CDR3 protein
TRBD1	TRBV2	TRBJ1-1	ASSDRRGPNTEAF
.	TRBV6-2/TRBV6-3	TRBJ1-5	ASSDGQLNQPQH
.	TRBV9	TRBJ2-2	ASSVVGTYTGELF
.	TRBV7-9	TRBJ1-4	ASSPQGHRGEKLF
.	TRBV29-1	TRBJ2-7	SVRLYSNYEQY
.	TRBV19	TRBJ2-6	ASSIAGILPGANVLT
TRBD1	TRBV9	TRBJ1-2	ASSDQTGTGIYGYT
.	TRBV7-9	TRBJ2-5	ASSLAKQWQETQY
.	TRBV20-1	TRBJ1-2	TAGGLRGSYGYT
.	TRBV29-1	TRBJ1-1	SVEKTNTEAF
.	TRBV5-6	TRBJ2-1	ASSLDVGTPVGEQF
TRBD1	TRBV7-6	TRBJ2-1	ASSLARPGQGQSGWGPNEQF